These T cell receptor beta chains were read from a single sample in a study of OX40 agonist ivuxolimab in advanced cancers. Profiled with immunoSEQ multiplex PCR; TCRdb holds only in-frame clones, not every one. The data show tens of thousands of clones, 88% seen once. The sequenced sample was CD4+ or CD8+ T cells sorted from blood, obtained in a trial of the OX40 agonist ivuxolimab. Receptors were obtained from an adult with an advanced solid tumor such as melanoma, head and neck, liver or kidney cancer. CDR3s include the opening cysteine and the closing phenylalanine or tryptophan. A D gene is named only where the DNA matches it firmly. Some rows mark clone size as missing; the rest say once, few, many or name a class of expanded clone.

NA | TRBJ2-5 | 16 | NA | TRBV4-1 | TGCGCCAGCAGCCTGGGATACGGCCCCATCACAGAGACCCAGTACTTC | CASSLGYGPITETQYF
NA | TRBJ2-2 | 15 | NA | TRBV28 | TGTGCCAGCACCCCTGGGGGGGCAGGCACCGGGGAGCTGTTTTTT | CASTPGGAGTGELFF
NA | TRBJ2-7 | 14 | NA | TRBV11-3 | TGTGCCAGCAGCCTCGACAGATGGAGCCACGAGCAGTACTTC | CASSLDRWSHEQYF
NA | TRBJ2-7 | 14 | NA | TRBV4-3 | TGCGCCAGCAGCCAAGATGCGCGGATCTCCGAGCAGTACTTC | CASSQDARISEQYF
NA | TRBJ1-2 | 16 | TRBD1 | TRBV19 | TGTGCCAGTAGTGAATCGGGGGGACAGGGAATCAAAGGCTACACCTTC | CASSESGGQGIKGYTF
NA | TRBJ1-4 | 14 | NA | TRBV2 | TGTGCCAGCAGTACCGGACCATCGGGTGAAAAACTGTTTTTT | CASSTGPSGEKLFF
NA | TRBJ2-2 | 14 | NA | TRBV6-5 | TGTGCCAGCAGTTCCCCGAGAAACACCGGGGAGCTGTTTTTT | CASSSPRNTGELFF
NA | TRBJ2-7 | 15 | TRBD1 | TRBV2 | TGTGCCAGCAGTGATGGGGGACAGCGCTCCTACGAGCAGTACTTC | CASSDGGQRSYEQYF
NA | TRBJ2-3 | 12 | NA | TRBV7-2 | TGTGCCAGCAGCTTGAAAGGGGATACGCAGTATTTT | CASSLKGDTQYF
NA | TRBJ1-3 | 13 | NA | TRBV5-4 | TGTGCCAGCAGCTTTCAGCCTGGAAACACCATATATTTT | CASSFQPGNTIYF
NA | TRBJ2-4 | 15 | NA | TRBV7-2 | TGTGCCAGCAGCGCACCGGACAAGGGCAAAAACATTCAGTACTTC | CASSAPDKGKNIQYF
NA | TRBJ1-6 | 17 | NA | TRBV25-1 | TGTGCCAGCAGCACCACCAAGACAGGCCCATATAATTCACCCCTCCACTTT | CASSTTKTGPYNSPLHF
NA | TRBJ1-4 | 15 | NA | TRBV11-2 | TGTGCCAGCAGCTTGAATGGCAGAGGAAATGAAAAACTGTTTTTT | CASSLNGRGNEKLFF
once | TRBJ2-3 | 17 | NA | TRBV7-2 | TGTGCCAGCAGCTTAGGACGGAGGCTAGGGGTTACAGATACGCAGTATTTT | CASSLGRRLGVTDTQYF
NA | TRBJ2-3 | 16 | TRBD2 | TRBV4-3 | TGCGCCAGCAGCCCCGGCGGACTAGCGGGTACAGATACGCAGTATTTT | CASSPGGLAGTDTQYF
NA | TRBJ1-2 | 12 | TRBD1 | TRBV18 | TGTGCCAGCTCACCGAAGGACAGGGACTACACCTTC | CASSPKDRDYTF
NA | TRBJ1-3 | 16 | TRBD1 | TRBV5-1 | TGCGCCAGCAGCTCTTCAGGGGGGTTCTCTGGAAACACCATATATTTT | CASSSSGGFSGNTIYF